This T cell receptor beta chain is from a study of vaccination effects on CD4 cells after COVID-19. Study-level background: Relative to the second dose, post-vaccine samples were obtained a median of 72 days later.

Subsequent to approximately 11 days of culture, CD4+ T cells were isolated. The vaccine given was either BNT162b2 or mRNA-1273, in two doses. Vaccine recipients had no previous SARS-CoV-2 infection; their nucleocapsid antibodies were negative. Sequencing used immunoSEQ multiplex PCR; TCRdb keeps in-frame clones, though not all of them. Of about 57,000 clones detected, approximately 72% appear once; the ten largest clones hold more than 3.5%. Turning to this clone: The antigen is undetermined.

This CDR3 has 16 amino acids. Trimming shortened V by 6 bases and J by 1 base, and 18 bases separated the two germline ends. From germline, CDR1 is LNHDA and CDR2 SQIVND (reference sequence). The origin of this receptor is a human donor who received a COVID-19 vaccine. V usage is TRBV19 and J usage is TRBJ1-1; unclear D gene. The source was CD4+ T cells from PBMCs cultured without peptide, collected after COVID-19 vaccination. The CDR3 loop is CASSPGWALGNTEAFF. CDR3 sequence (DNA): TGTGCCAGTAGCCCCGGTTGGGCTTTGGGGAACACTGAAGCTTTCTTT. Drawing the rest from reference TRBV19 and TRBJ1-1, the complete variable domain is DGGITQSPKYLFRKEGQNVTLSCEQNLNHDAMYWYRQDPGQGLRLIYYSQIVNDFQKGDIAEGYSVSREKKESFPLTVTSAQKNPTAFYLCASSPGWALGNTEAFFGQGTRLTVV.